A selection of T cell receptor beta chains follows, all from one sample in a study of blood T cell repertoires in COVID-19. Some clones are missing from TCRdb's copy, which holds only in-frame ones; the method was immunoSEQ multiplex PCR. Of some 62,000 clones in the sample, around 76% were seen once. The specimen was peripheral blood. These TCRs come from a human donor in a cohort sampled during active COVID-19. Both conserved end residues are part of each CDR3. The order of the fields is D gene, clone size, V gene, J gene, CDR3 protein, CDR3 DNA. A D gene is named only where the DNA matches it firmly. Size values are once, few and many counts, or a class for expanded clones, and some rows have none.

.	.	TRBV2	TRBJ2-6	CASSESRGLSGANVLTF	TGTGCCAGCAGTGAATCGAGAGGGCTTTCTGGGGCCAACGTCCTGACTTTC
TRBD2	.	TRBV19	TRBJ2-5	CASSIGTSGAETQYF	TGTGCCAGTAGTATTGGGACTAGCGGGGCAGAGACCCAGTACTTC
TRBD2	few	TRBV30	TRBJ2-1	CAWSEAGVEQFF	TGTGCCTGGAGTGAGGCGGGGGTGGAGCAGTTCTTC
.	.	TRBV10-3	TRBJ1-3	CAISESAPGMLSGNTIYF	TGTGCCATCAGTGAGTCTGCCCCGGGAATGCTCTCTGGAAACACCATATATTTT
TRBD2	once	TRBV10-1	TRBJ2-7	CASKRTSGSYEQYF	TGCGCCAGCAAGAGGACTAGCGGGTCCTACGAGCAGTACTTC
.	.	TRBV9	TRBJ2-6	CASSVQEAGANVLTF	TGTGCCAGCAGCGTACAGGAGGCGGGGGCCAACGTCCTGACTTTC
TRBD2	.	TRBV28	TRBJ2-2	CASSFLAGANTGELFF	TGTGCCAGCAGTTTCCTAGCGGGGGCGAACACCGGGGAGCTGTTTTTT
TRBD2	.	TRBV5-1	TRBJ2-5	CASSPGLAGETQYF	TGCGCCAGCAGCCCGGGACTAGCAGGAGAGACCCAGTACTTC
TRBD1	.	TRBV19	TRBJ1-2	CASSNRDRGHGYTF	TGTGCCAGTAGTAACCGGGACAGGGGTCATGGCTACACCTTC
TRBD2	.	TRBV30	TRBJ2-2	CAWSVLGGATGELFF	TGTGCCTGGAGTGTACTCGGGGGGGCTACCGGGGAGCTGTTTTTT
TRBD1	.	TRBV27	TRBJ1-6	CASSKTGGYNSPLHF	TGTGCCAGCAGTAAGACAGGGGGTTATAATTCACCCCTCCACTTT
.	.	TRBV4-1	TRBJ2-5	CASSPNGGRSQETQYF	TGCGCCAGCAGCCCCAATGGGGGGAGGTCACAAGAGACCCAGTACTTC
TRBD1	.	TRBV16	TRBJ2-5	CASSLIRTGTKQETQYF	TGTGCCAGCAGCCTTATTAGGACAGGGACCAAGCAAGAGACCCAGTACTTC
.	.	TRBV7-2	TRBJ1-5	CASREGPGQPQHF	TGTGCCAGCAGAGAGGGCCCTGGACAGCCCCAGCATTTT
TRBD2	.	TRBV19	TRBJ2-3	CASCGSGGVDTQYF	TGTGCCAGTTGCGGTAGCGGGGGGGTCGATACGCAGTATTTT
TRBD1	.	TRBV5-8	TRBJ1-2	CASSPDRDGGYTF	TGTGCCAGCAGCCCGGACAGGGATGGTGGCTACACCTTC
TRBD1	.	TRBV7-2	TRBJ1-2	CASSAGTAYGYTF	TGTGCCAGCAGCGCAGGGACAGCCTATGGCTACACCTTC
.	.	TRBV2	TRBJ1-1	CASSWGGTRTEAFF	TGTGCCAGCAGCTGGGGGGGTACCAGGACTGAAGCTTTCTTT
.	.	TRBV27	TRBJ1-6	CATTGGANSPLHF	TGTGCCACCACGGGTGGGGCGAATTCACCCCTCCACTTT
TRBD2	once	TRBV4-1	TRBJ2-1	CASSQRGAGGHNEQFF	TGCGCCAGCAGCCAGCGCGGGGCGGGGGGCCACAATGAGCAGTTCTTC
.	.	TRBV19	TRBJ1-6	CASSMAPPGRNSPLHF	TGTGCCAGTAGTATGGCCCCTCCAGGGAGGAATTCACCCCTCCACTTT
TRBD1	.	TRBV18	TRBJ2-3	CASSETGTGGPDTQYF	TGTGCCAGCTCAGAAACCGGGACAGGGGGCCCAGATACGCAGTATTTT
.	.	TRBV5-1	TRBJ2-4	CASSPDRGIAKNIQYF	TGCGCCAGCAGCCCGGACAGAGGGATAGCCAAAAACATTCAGTACTTC
.	.	TRBV29-1	TRBJ1-2	CSATQGLLNYGYTF	TGCAGCGCTACCCAGGGACTGCTTAACTATGGCTACACCTTC
TRBD1	.	TRBV20-1	TRBJ1-2	CSASETGGYGYTF	TGCAGTGCTAGTGAAACAGGGGGCTATGGCTACACCTTC
.	.	TRBV2	TRBJ2-2	CASTLQGNTGELFF	TGTGCCAGCACACTACAGGGGAACACCGGGGAGCTGTTTTTT
TRBD1	.	TRBV4-1	TRBJ1-6	CASSQAGTVLSSYNSPLHF	TGCGCCAGCAGCCAAGCCGGGACAGTTCTTAGCTCCTATAATTCACCCCTCCACTTT
TRBD1	.	TRBV4-3	TRBJ2-6	CASSQMDRGGISGANVLTF	TGCGCCAGCAGCCAAATGGACAGGGGGGGAATCTCTGGGGCCAACGTCCTGACTTTC
.	.	TRBV6-5	TRBJ1-4	CASSYGTGEKLFF	TGTGCCAGCAGTTACGGCACAGGGGAAAAACTGTTTTTT
.	.	TRBV29-1	TRBJ2-1	CSVEVGRNYNEQFF	TGCAGCGTTGAAGTGGGCAGGAACTACAATGAGCAGTTCTTC
.	.	TRBV11-1	TRBJ2-6	CASSPRGSGANVLTF	TGTGCCAGCAGCCCCAGAGGCTCTGGGGCCAACGTCCTGACTTTC
TRBD1	.	TRBV3-1/TRBV3-2	TRBJ1-2	CASSHGTDYGYTF	TGTGCCAGCAGCCACGGGACAGACTATGGCTACACCTTC
.	few	TRBV29-1	TRBJ1-2	CSVRQTSYGYTF	TGCAGCGTGAGACAGACTTCCTATGGCTACACCTTC
.	.	TRBV6-1	TRBJ2-7	CASSDLAGVAEQYF	TGTGCCAGCAGTGATCTAGCCGGGGTAGCCGAGCAGTACTTC
TRBD1	.	TRBV4-3	TRBJ1-2	CASSQTGVYGYTF	TGCGCCAGCAGCCAGACAGGGGTTTATGGCTACACCTTC
TRBD1	few	TRBV6-5	TRBJ1-2	CASREGQGSSYTF	TGTGCCAGCAGGGAGGGACAGGGAAGTAGCTACACCTTC
.	.	TRBV7-6	TRBJ1-1	CASSLAVAQGAEAFF	TGTGCCAGCAGCTTAGCGGTCGCGCAGGGCGCTGAAGCTTTCTTT
TRBD2	.	TRBV5-1	TRBJ2-1	CASSTVSGGYNEQFF	TGCGCCAGCAGCACAGTCAGCGGGGGGTACAATGAGCAGTTCTTC
TRBD1	.	TRBV7-4	TRBJ2-1	CASSWTGANEQFF	TGTGCCAGCAGCTGGACAGGGGCGAATGAGCAGTTCTTC
TRBD1	.	TRBV19	TRBJ1-1	CASSIAGQANTEAFF	TGTGCCAGTAGTATAGCGGGACAGGCCAATACTGAAGCTTTCTTT
TRBD1	.	TRBV29-1	TRBJ1-4	CSVSPGQGNEKLFF	TGCAGCGTGTCACCGGGACAGGGGAATGAAAAACTGTTTTTT
TRBD2	.	TRBV7-8	TRBJ2-5	CASSLSLSGEETQYF	TGTGCCAGCAGCCTAAGTTTGAGCGGGGAAGAGACCCAGTACTTC
.	few	TRBV6-5	TRBJ1-6	CASNRAGRDSPLHF	TGTGCCAGCAACCGCGCGGGTCGGGATTCACCCCTCCACTTT
.	.	TRBV28	TRBJ2-5	CAEQDYGGYQETQYF	TGTGCCGAGCAGGACTATGGAGGATACCAAGAGACCCAGTACTTC
TRBD2	.	TRBV4-3	TRBJ2-1	CASSQVGRGGSYNEQFF	TGCGCCAGCAGCCAAGTAGGTCGGGGGGGCTCCTACAATGAGCAGTTCTTC
TRBD1	.	TRBV3-1/TRBV3-2	TRBJ1-2	CASSQEAVQGAYGYTF	TGTGCCAGCAGCCAAGAAGCGGTACAGGGGGCCTATGGCTACACCTTC
.	.	TRBV11-2	TRBJ2-5	CASSLLSRALAFTQYF	TGTGCCAGCAGCTTATTGTCGAGAGCCCTAGCCTTCACCCAGTACTTC
.	.	TRBV19	TRBJ1-1	CASSRGATNTEAFF	TGTGCCAGTAGCCGGGGGGCGACGAACACTGAAGCTTTCTTT
.	few	TRBV6-6	TRBJ1-5	CASNLENRSNQPQHF	TGTGCCAGCAACCTAGAAAATCGAAGCAATCAGCCCCAGCATTTT
.	few	TRBV6-5	TRBJ1-1	CASSYPGENTEAFF	TGTGCCAGCAGTTACCCGGGGGAGAACACTGAAGCTTTCTTT
.	once	TRBV29-1	TRBJ2-1	CSVALYNEQFF	TGCAGCGTCGCACTATACAATGAGCAGTTCTTC
.	.	TRBV7-2	TRBJ2-1	CASSLLRSSYNEQFF	TGTGCCAGCAGCTTATTAAGGAGCTCCTACAATGAGCAGTTCTTC
.	.	TRBV5-8	TRBJ2-7	CASSLLGGEQYF	TGTGCCAGCAGCTTGTTAGGGGGCGAGCAGTACTTC
.	.	TRBV7-6	TRBJ2-2	CASSLDLTGELFF	TGTGCCAGCAGCTTAGATCTCACCGGGGAGCTGTTTTTT
TRBD1	.	TRBV27	TRBJ2-2	CASGGQPNTGELFF	TGTGCCAGCGGGGGACAGCCGAACACCGGGGAGCTGTTTTTT
TRBD1	.	TRBV9	TRBJ2-3	CASSRTGTGRDTQYF	TGTGCCAGCAGCAGAACCGGGACAGGGAGGGATACGCAGTATTTT
.	.	TRBV12-5	TRBJ2-7	CASGLSQGQIYEQYF	TGTGCTAGTGGTTTGTCCCAGGGGCAGATCTACGAGCAGTACTTC
TRBD1	few	TRBV5-1	TRBJ1-2	CASSLNSGGDGGYTF	TGCGCCAGCAGCTTAAATTCAGGGGGCGACGGGGGCTACACCTTC
.	once	TRBV6-5	TRBJ2-7	CASSRQDPNYEQYF	TGTGCCAGCAGTAGACAGGACCCAAACTACGAGCAGTACTTC